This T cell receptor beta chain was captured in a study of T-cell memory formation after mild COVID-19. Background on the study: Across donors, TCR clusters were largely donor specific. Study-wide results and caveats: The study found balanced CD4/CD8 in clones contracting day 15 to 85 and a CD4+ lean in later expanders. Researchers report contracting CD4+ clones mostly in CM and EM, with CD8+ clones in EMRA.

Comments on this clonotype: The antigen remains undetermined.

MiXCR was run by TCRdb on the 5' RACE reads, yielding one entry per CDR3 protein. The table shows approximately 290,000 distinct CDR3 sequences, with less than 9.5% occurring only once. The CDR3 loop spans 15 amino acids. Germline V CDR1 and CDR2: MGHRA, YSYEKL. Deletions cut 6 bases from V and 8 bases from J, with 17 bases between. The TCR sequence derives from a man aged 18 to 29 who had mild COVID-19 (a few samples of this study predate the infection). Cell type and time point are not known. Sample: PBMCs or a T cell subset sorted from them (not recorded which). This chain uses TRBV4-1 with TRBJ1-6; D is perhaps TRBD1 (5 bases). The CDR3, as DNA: TGCGCCAGCAGGATTGGGGACGGGAGGTATTCACCCCTCCACTTT. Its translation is CASRIGDGRYSPLHF.